This TCR beta chain was profiled in a study of blood T cell repertoires in COVID-19. For the study at large: Sample material is recorded as cDNA or gDNA derived from T cells, B-cell-depleted T cells, or PBMCs.

As originally analysed: From reference gene primer amplification, estimates of nucleated cell counts were derived. The protocol was immunoSEQ multiplex PCR, while the TCRdb copy is restricted to in-frame clones and leaves out a portion. V, J and clone size reflect that table, while D and trimming were determined from the DNA. The table records some 200,000 clones, around 88% of them present only once. The CDR3 sequence is 14 residues long. CDR1 SGHRS and CDR2 YFSETQ come from the germline V gene. V was trimmed by 1 base and J by 5 bases, leaving 13 bases between them. The chain employs TRBV5-1 and TRBJ2-7; TRBD1 is a possible D gene (5 bases). The TCR comes from a young man with active or convalescent COVID-19. Material for sequencing was peripheral blood. The CDR3 region is CASSLPLGANEQYF. As DNA, the CDR3 is TGCGCCAGCAGCTTGCCCCTAGGGGCAAACGAGCAGTACTTC.